Listed below are T cell receptor beta chains from one sample, sequenced in a study of T cell responses to AZD1222 COVID-19 vaccine. Clones were read by immunoSEQ multiplex PCR, and TCRdb kept only the in-frame ones, dropping some. The profile shows 120,000 or so clones, over 85% of them singletons. Sequencing was performed on peripheral blood, taken on day 0 of AZD1222 vaccination. The receptor source for this set is an adult in good health. Each CDR3 is given with its conserved first and last residue. Each record gives: V gene, J gene, CDR3 length, clone size, D gene, CDR3 DNA, CDR3 protein. The D gene is left open where the match is weak. Expanded clones get a size class; other rows say once, few or many, or leave the size out.

>TRBV25-1|TRBJ2-7|12|-|-
TGTGCCAGCAGTATGGACTCGTACGAGCAGTACTTC
CASSMDSYEQYF
>TRBV19|TRBJ1-5|19|-|-
TGTGCCAGTTCTTCCCGGAGGGCAGGCAGGGAGATTGGCAATCAGCCCCAGCATTTT
CASSSRRAGREIGNQPQHF
>TRBV7-6|TRBJ2-3|15|-|TRBD2
TGTGCCAGCAGCTCATTAGCGGGAGGGACAGATACGCAGTATTTT
CASSSLAGGTDTQYF
>TRBV18|TRBJ2-1|16|-|TRBD2
TGTGCCAGCTCACCACCGGGACTAGCGGGAGAGGATGAGCAGTTCTTC
CASSPPGLAGEDEQFF
>TRBV5-5|TRBJ1-6|15|-|-
TGTGCCAGCAGCTTGGAGGGCAGCCCTCGATCACCCCTCCACTTT
CASSLEGSPRSPLHF
>TRBV19|TRBJ2-7|15|-|TRBD2
TGTGCCAGTAGTATTAGCCTAGCGGGGCCTGGCGAGCAGTACTTC
CASSISLAGPGEQYF
>TRBV2|TRBJ1-2|14|-|TRBD1
TGTGCCAGCACCATCGGGACAGACTTCTATGGCTACACCTTC
CASTIGTDFYGYTF
>TRBV5-1|TRBJ2-2|16|-|TRBD1
TGCGCCAGCAGCCCGATGACAGGGTATAACACCGGGGAGCTGTTTTTT
CASSPMTGYNTGELFF
>TRBV5-1|TRBJ1-1|16|-|TRBD1
TGCGCCAGCAGGGCCCATACAGGGGCAGTGAACACTGAAGCTTTCTTT
CASRAHTGAVNTEAFF
>TRBV4-1|TRBJ2-5|14|-|TRBD2
TGCGCCAGCGGACTAGCGGGGAACCAAGAGACCCAGTACTTC
CASGLAGNQETQYF
>TRBV7-9|TRBJ2-7|12|-|-
TGTGCCAGCAGCGCAACATCCTACGAGCAGTACTTC
CASSATSYEQYF
>TRBV4-2|TRBJ2-5|15|-|-
TGTGCCAGCAGCCAAGATCGGGGAGGAGAAGAGACCCAGTACTTC
CASSQDRGGEETQYF
>TRBV7-9|TRBJ1-2|14|-|-
TGTGCCAGCAGCCCCTCAGGAAGCCATGGCGGCTACACCTTC
CASSPSGSHGGYTF
>TRBV6-5|TRBJ2-3|14|-|TRBD2
TGTGCCAGCAGCCGGGGACTAGACACAGATACGCAGTATTTT
CASSRGLDTDTQYF
>TRBV11-2|TRBJ2-7|18|-|TRBD2
TGTGCCAGCAGCGCAGACCAGTTGTTAGCGGGGACCATCTACGAGCAGTACTTC
CASSADQLLAGTIYEQYF
>TRBV6-5|TRBJ1-5|14|-|TRBD1
TGTGCCAGCGCACAGGGGGGTAGCAATCAGCCCCAGCATTTT
CASAQGGSNQPQHF
>TRBV10-3|TRBJ1-2|14|-|-
TGTGCCATCAGTGAGTCGGGGCAGAACTATGGCTACACCTTC
CAISESGQNYGYTF
>TRBV6-6|TRBJ1-2|14|-|-
TGTGCCAGCAGTTACCCGTCGGGAGGGAGAGGCTACACCTTC
CASSYPSGGRGYTF
>TRBV18|TRBJ1-1|19|-|-
TGTGCCAGCTCACCAGAGTACCGACCAGTAGGACAGCCGAACACTGAAGCTTTCTTT
CASSPEYRPVGQPNTEAFF
>TRBV28|TRBJ2-1|16|-|-
TGTGCCAGCAGTTTCCCCCGAGGGAGCTCCTACAATGAGCAGTTCTTC
CASSFPRGSSYNEQFF
>TRBV5-1|TRBJ1-1|15|-|-
TGCGCCAGCAGCCCACTACTTCCGGGGGAGTCTGAAGCTTTCTTT
CASSPLLPGESEAFF
>TRBV7-8|TRBJ1-5|15|-|TRBD1
TGTGCCAGCAGCTCGGGACAGGGCGGCAATCAGCCCCAGCATTTT
CASSSGQGGNQPQHF
>TRBV10-3|TRBJ1-1|15|-|-
TGTGCCATTCAAGATTGGGCGGGGAAGAACACTGAAGCTTTCTTT
CAIQDWAGKNTEAFF
>TRBV7-8|TRBJ2-7|12|-|TRBD2
TGTGCCAGCAGCTTAATCCTAGCGGCGCAGTACTTC
CASSLILAAQYF
>TRBV6-5|TRBJ2-3|15|once|-
TGTGCCAGCAGAGGGAATCGGGCAAGCACAGATACGCAGTATTTT
CASRGNRASTDTQYF
>TRBV7-2|TRBJ2-7|15|once|TRBD2
TGTGCCAGCGGATTAACTAGCGGGAGAGTCTACGAGCAGTACTTC
CASGLTSGRVYEQYF
>TRBV28|TRBJ1-2|16|once|TRBD1
TGTGCCAGCATTGTAATGGGGGGACAGGGGAACTATGGCTACACCTTC
CASIVMGGQGNYGYTF
>TRBV6-5|TRBJ2-2|13|-|-
TGTGCCAGCAGTTTTGGGGGGACCGGGGAGCTGTTTTTT
CASSFGGTGELFF
>TRBV9|TRBJ2-6|19|-|-
TGTGCCGCAATGCCAAAATCGCCTGACAGGAACTCTGGGGCCAACGTCCTGACTTTC
CAAMPKSPDRNSGANVLTF
>TRBV5-6|TRBJ2-7|13|-|-
TGTGCCAGCAGCTTTACAACTAACTACGAGCAGTACTTC
CASSFTTNYEQYF
>TRBV15|TRBJ1-2|15|-|-
TGTGCCACCAGCAGAGATCTGGGCAGAAGCTATGGCTACACCTTC
CATSRDLGRSYGYTF
>TRBV19|TRBJ1-6|12|-|-
TGTGCCAGTAACAGGGTGAATTCACCCCTCCACTTT
CASNRVNSPLHF
>TRBV12-3/TRBV12-4|TRBJ2-7|13|few|TRBD2
TGTGCCAGCAGTTCTCTAGCGGAGTACGAGCAGTACTTC
CASSSLAEYEQYF
>TRBV28|TRBJ2-4|14|-|-
TGTGCCAGCAGCGGTCCATTAGCCAAAAACATTCAGTACTTC
CASSGPLAKNIQYF